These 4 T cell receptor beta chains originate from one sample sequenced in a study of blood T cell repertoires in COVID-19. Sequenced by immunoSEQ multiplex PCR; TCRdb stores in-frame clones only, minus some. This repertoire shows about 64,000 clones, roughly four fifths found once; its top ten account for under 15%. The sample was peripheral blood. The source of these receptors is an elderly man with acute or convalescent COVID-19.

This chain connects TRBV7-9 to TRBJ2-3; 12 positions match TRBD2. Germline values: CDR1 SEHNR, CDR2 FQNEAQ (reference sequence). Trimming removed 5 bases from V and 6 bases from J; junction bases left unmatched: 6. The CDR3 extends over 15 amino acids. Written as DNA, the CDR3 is TGTGCCAGCAGCCAAGGACTAGCGGGGAGGGATACGCAGTATTTT. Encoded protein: CASSQGLAGRDTQYF.

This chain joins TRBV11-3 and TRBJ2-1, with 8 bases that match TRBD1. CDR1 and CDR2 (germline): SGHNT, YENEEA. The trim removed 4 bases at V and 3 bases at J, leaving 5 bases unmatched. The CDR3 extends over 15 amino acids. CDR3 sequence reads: CASSWGGQGYNEQFF. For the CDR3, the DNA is TGTGCCAGCAGCTGGGGAGGACAGGGCTACAATGAGCAGTTCTTC.

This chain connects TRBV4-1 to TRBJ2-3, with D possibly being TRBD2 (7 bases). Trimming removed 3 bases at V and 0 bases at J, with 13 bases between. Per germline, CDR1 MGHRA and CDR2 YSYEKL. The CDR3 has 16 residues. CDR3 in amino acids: CASSQHGGRSTDTQYF. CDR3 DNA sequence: TGCGCCAGCAGCCAGCACGGGGGGCGCAGCACAGATACGCAGTATTTT.

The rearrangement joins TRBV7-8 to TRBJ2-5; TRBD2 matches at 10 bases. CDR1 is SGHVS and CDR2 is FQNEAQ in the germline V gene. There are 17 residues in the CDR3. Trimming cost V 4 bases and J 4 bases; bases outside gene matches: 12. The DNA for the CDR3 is TGTGCCAGCAGCTCCCAGTTAAGCGGGGGGGCCGGAGAGACCCAGTACTTC. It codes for CASSSQLSGGAGETQYF.